These T cell receptor beta chains were read from a single sample in a study of early T cells in non-severe SARS-CoV-2 infection. MiXCR, run by TCRdb on the 5' RACE reads, gives a single entry per CDR3 protein. The sample lists about 84,000 distinct CDR3 sequences, about an eighth occurring once. Input material: whole blood. These receptors were collected from an adult who was a healthcare worker with PCR-confirmed SARS-CoV-2 infection or an uninfected control (not recorded which). Each CDR3 is given with its conserved first and last residue. D genes are given only for firm matches. Not every row has a clone size; where given, it reads once, few, many or a size class.

>TRBJ1-4|.|TRBV14|.
CASSQAGFGEKLFF
TGTGCCAGCAGCCAAGCAGGGTTCGGGGAAAAACTGTTTTTT
>TRBJ2-3|many|TRBV9|.
CASSVGGDITDTQYF
TGTGCCAGCAGCGTTGGGGGCGATATCACAGATACGCAGTATTTT
>TRBJ2-5|.|TRBV25-1|.
CASSEWALGGETQYF
TGTGCCAGCAGTGAATGGGCCCTGGGAGGAGAGACCCAGTACTTC
>TRBJ1-4|.|TRBV5-1|TRBD1
CASSPLGQSNEKLFF
TGCGCCAGCAGCCCCCTGGGACAGAGCAATGAAAAACTGTTTTTT
>TRBJ2-7|.|TRBV6-6|.
CASSYPGVGYEQYF
TGTGCCAGCAGCTACCCAGGGGTGGGGTACGAGCAGTACTTC
>TRBJ2-7|few|TRBV7-8|TRBD2
CASSGRASGGDEQYF
TGTGCCAGCAGCGGAAGAGCTAGCGGTGGGGACGAGCAGTACTTC
>TRBJ2-6|many|TRBV29-1|.
CSVALPGRNSGANVLTF
TGCAGCGTCGCGCTTCCGGGACGGAACTCTGGGGCCAACGTCCTGACTTTC
>TRBJ1-2|.|TRBV5-6|.
CASNPGSILNYGYTF
TGTGCCAGCAACCCGGGGTCCATCCTTAACTATGGCTACACCTTC
>TRBJ2-1|few|TRBV11-3|.
CASSLQGGSYNEQFF
TGTGCCAGCAGCTTACAGGGGGGATCCTACAATGAGCAGTTCTTC
>TRBJ2-3|.|TRBV1|.
CTSSQDGRGRPDTQYF
TGCACCAGCAGCCAAGATGGTCGAGGGCGCCCGGATACGCAGTATTTT
>TRBJ1-2|.|TRBV11-3|.
CASSEGPFYTF
TGTGCCAGCAGCGAAGGACCCTTCTACACCTTC
>TRBJ2-1|many|TRBV11-1|.
CASSWTDSYNEQFF
TGTGCCAGCAGCTGGACAGACTCCTACAATGAGCAGTTCTTC
>TRBJ1-2|.|TRBV24-1|.
CATSAAGALGYTF
TGTGCCACCAGTGCCGCCGGCGCCCTTGGCTACACCTTC
>TRBJ1-5|many|TRBV2|.
CASSERGPQHF
TGTGCCAGCAGTGAACGAGGGCCCCAGCATTTT
>TRBJ1-1|.|TRBV7-2|.
CASSPNTATEAFF
TGTGCCAGCAGCCCAAACACCGCCACTGAAGCTTTCTTT
>TRBJ1-1|many|TRBV20-1|.
CSARGQSDTEAFF
TGCAGTGCTAGAGGTCAATCCGACACTGAAGCTTTCTTT
>TRBJ1-2|many|TRBV6-2/TRBV6-3|TRBD1
CASRGTGLSGYTF
TGTGCCAGCCGTGGGACAGGGCTAAGTGGCTACACCTTC
>TRBJ1-1|few|TRBV12-3/TRBV12-4|.
CASSSVWGAWGDTEAFF
TGTGCCAGCAGTTCCGTTTGGGGGGCGTGGGGTGACACTGAAGCTTTCTTT
>TRBJ2-3|many|TRBV7-8|TRBD2
CASSLGLAGGLTDTQYF
TGTGCCAGCAGCTTAGGACTAGCGGGAGGCTTAACAGATACGCAGTATTTT
>TRBJ2-1|few|TRBV6-5|TRBD2
CASSHSSGGAFEQFF
TGTGCCAGCAGTCACTCTAGCGGGGGGGCCTTTGAGCAGTTCTTC
>TRBJ2-2|.|TRBV7-9|.
CASILKSGEAGELFF
TGTGCCAGCATTCTCAAATCAGGAGAGGCCGGGGAGCTGTTTTTT
>TRBJ2-7|.|TRBV19|TRBD2
CASSTNSGREGLNEQYF
TGTGCCAGTAGTACGAACTCGGGGCGGGAGGGCCTCAACGAGCAGTACTTC
>TRBJ1-1|.|TRBV20-1|.
CSARAGPTEAFF
TGCAGTGCTAGAGCGGGGCCAACTGAAGCTTTCTTT
>TRBJ1-2|many|TRBV13|.
CASSPPGTLVGYTF
TGTGCCAGCAGCCCCCCCGGGACCCTCGTGGGCTACACCTTC
>TRBJ1-5|many|TRBV2|.
CASQGPLSNQPQHF
TGTGCCAGCCAGGGACCTCTTAGCAATCAGCCCCAGCATTTT
>TRBJ2-3|many|TRBV28|TRBD2
CASSFLAGGTDTQYF
TGTGCCAGCAGTTTTCTAGCGGGGGGCACAGATACGCAGTATTTT
>TRBJ2-7|.|TRBV11-2|.
CASSPGAGSSYEQYF
TGTGCCAGCAGCCCCGGGGCCGGTAGTTCCTACGAGCAGTACTTC
>TRBJ2-7|.|TRBV4-1|.
CASSPHRMNEQYF
TGCGCCAGCAGCCCCCACAGGATGAACGAGCAGTACTTC
>TRBJ1-1|.|TRBV20-1|.
CSARDPAHADAEAFF
TGCAGTGCTAGAGATCCCGCACACGCGGACGCTGAAGCTTTCTTT
>TRBJ1-1|many|TRBV28|.
CASPPAGWNTEAFF
TGTGCCAGCCCTCCAGCGGGATGGAACACTGAAGCTTTCTTT
>TRBJ2-1|few|TRBV28|.
CASSSAAVVFNNEQFF
TGTGCCAGCAGTTCTGCTGCGGTGGTATTCAACAATGAGCAGTTCTTC
>TRBJ1-5|many|TRBV29-1|TRBD1
CSVVTGTHQPQHF
TGCAGCGTCGTGACAGGGACTCATCAGCCCCAGCATTTT
>TRBJ2-3|many|TRBV30|.
CAWSRIESTDTQYF
TGTGCCTGGAGTAGGATAGAGAGCACAGATACGCAGTATTTT
>TRBJ2-1|.|TRBV29-1|.
CSVPEEEDPYNEQFF
TGCAGCGTGCCCGAAGAGGAGGATCCCTACAATGAGCAGTTCTTC
>TRBJ2-3|few|TRBV5-1|TRBD2
CASSLEGLAGVTDTQYF
TGCGCCAGCAGCTTGGAGGGGCTAGCGGGAGTTACAGATACGCAGTATTTT
>TRBJ2-7|.|TRBV28|.
CASDDRQEPYEQYF
TGTGCCAGCGACGACCGACAGGAGCCCTACGAGCAGTACTTC
>TRBJ1-5|many|TRBV7-9|TRBD1
CASSGQGEGQPQHF
TGTGCCAGCAGCGGACAGGGGGAGGGCCAGCCCCAGCATTTT
>TRBJ1-5|.|TRBV12-3/TRBV12-4|.
CASSFRGSGRNQPQHF
TGTGCCAGCAGTTTTAGAGGTTCCGGCCGCAATCAGCCCCAGCATTTT
>TRBJ1-2|many|TRBV20-1|.
CSASPLTGGDLYGYTF
TGCAGTGCTAGCCCGCTTACCGGAGGGGATCTCTATGGCTACACCTTC
>TRBJ1-4|few|TRBV12-3/TRBV12-4|.
CASVGGAGEKLFF
TGTGCCAGCGTGGGGGGCGCGGGTGAAAAACTGTTTTTT
>TRBJ2-4|.|TRBV7-2|TRBD2
CASSYGRGLEQNIQYF
TGTGCCAGCAGCTATGGAAGGGGACTAGAGCAAAACATTCAGTACTTC